The 3 T cell receptor beta chains below were found in one sample sequenced in a study of blood T cell repertoires in COVID-19 (dated by TCRdb to 2018 to 2021). Library method: the immunoSEQ multiplex PCR assay. The source is immuneACCESS, and TCRdb retained only in-frame sequences with V and J called. Part of the clones is not carried over; for the studies checked, unresolved V genes explain less than half of this, and the remainder is unexplained. The sample table lists fewer than 50,000 clones, around 82% of them with a count of one. The ten largest clones capture around two fifths of the sample. Specimen: peripheral blood. The receptors shown here come from an elderly woman with active or convalescent COVID-19.

The rearrangement uses TRBV7-3 and TRBJ2-3; tentative D call: TRBD2 (6 bases). CDR3 size: 15 residues. V lost 5 bases to trimming and J lost 8 bases, with 20 bases between them. Germline CDR1 reads SGHTA; CDR2 reads FQGTGA. For the CDR3, the DNA is TGTGCCAGCAGCCCTTACCCCACTAGCCGTAGTACGCAGTATTTT. It yields the protein CASSPYPTSRSTQYF.

V usage is TRBV29-1 and J usage is TRBJ1-1, with D maybe TRBD1 (6 bases). Germline V gives CDR1 SQVTM, CDR2 ANQGSEA. The CDR3 sequence is 15 residues long. Trimming removed 3 bases at V and 0 bases at J, with 14 bases between. CDR3 coding DNA: TGCAGCGTTGACCTTTTGCCAGGGGTGAACACTGAAGCTTTCTTT. It is translated as CSVDLLPGVNTEAFF.

A remark on this clone: The same CDR3 is also encoded by other DNA sequences in this sample. The V and J genes are TRBV28 and TRBJ1-3; D not certain. The V end lost 3 bases, the J end lost 4 bases, and 4 bases lay between the germline ends. The CDR3 covers 12 residues. CDR1 MDHEN and CDR2 SYDVKM come from the germline V gene. CDR3 nucleotide sequence: TGTGCCAGCAGTTTTCGGGGAAACACCATATATTTT. Its translation: CASSFRGNTIYF.